This TCR beta chain was captured in a study of blood T cell repertoires in COVID-19. Study-wide context: Material from acute and convalescent COVID-19 was sourced from the United States, Italy and Spain. In each case, the material was cDNA or gDNA derived from T cells, B-cell-depleted T cells, or PBMCs.

Methods used by the authors: Amplified reference gene primers provided the basis for estimating nucleated cell counts. Method: immunoSEQ multiplex PCR; TCRdb's copy keeps in-frame clones and lacks some. That table furnishes V, J and clone size, whereas the DNA furnished D and trimming. The data hold over 400,000 clones, with about nine tenths observed a single time. Germline V CDR1 and CDR2: SGHAT, FQNNGV. CDR3 length: 14 residues. Trimming removed 5 bases from V and 2 bases from J, with 10 bases in between. The J gene is TRBJ2-1, the V gene TRBV11-2; D may be TRBD2 (5 bases). The sample taken for sequencing was peripheral blood. This clonotype was obtained from a woman in her twenties or thirties with active or convalescent COVID-19. The CDR3 is CASSPGSTYNEQFF. The CDR3 DNA is TGTGCCAGCAGCCCGGGGTCGACCTACAATGAGCAGTTCTTC.